This TCR beta chain was sequenced during a study of graft-versus-host responses after intestinal transplantation. Sequencing was performed with immunoSEQ multiplex PCR; in TCRdb, only in-frame clones are kept and a portion is missing. The table has under 150,000 clones, approximately 90% seen once. A remark on this clone: The antigen is undetermined.

This specimen was unstimulated CD4+ T cells sorted from spleen or lymph node cells, taken before intestinal transplant. This clonotype was sampled from a human donor who received an intestinal transplant.

CDR3 in amino acids: CASVRLAGRTDTQYF. In nucleotides, the CDR3 is TGTGCCAGCGTCCGACTAGCGGGGCGCACAGATACGCAGTATTTT. The chain uses TRBV27 and TRBJ2-3, with 11 positions matching TRBD2. CDR1 and CDR2 (germline): MNHEY, SMNVEV (reference sequence). Trimming removed 8 bases from V and 1 base from J; junction bases left unmatched: 5. The CDR3 is 15 residues long.